Reported below is one T cell receptor beta chain. The antigen remains unidentified. Healthy Caucasian individuals from Russia aged about 6 to 90 served as donors. The data are from a study of blood T cells in healthy people across ages. Findings of the study overall: Significant beta diversity loss was already apparent by age about 39, declining roughly linearly.

CDR1 SGHKS and CDR2 YYEKEE come from the germline V gene (reference sequence). The CDR3 totals 16 residues. Germline trimming cut 4 bases from V and 10 bases from J; bases unmatched to any gene: 14. A second about 7 to 12 cycle PCR used barcoded and J-beta primers. Carrying 12 random nucleotides, a template-switch adaptor labeled each individual cDNA molecule. TCRdb recomputed calls from the 5' RACE reads with MiXCR, one row per CDR3 protein. This table holds roughly 1,700,000 distinct CDR3 sequences, 28% found once. The source is a woman aged 25 to 45 in good health. The sample was blood. The chain links TRBV5-5 to TRBJ1-6; 7 nucleotides align to TRBD1. The CDR3 DNA reads as TGTGCCAGCAGCCCTCCGGGACAGAGAATTGGATCACCCCTCCACTTT. Translated, it gives CASSPPGQRIGSPLHF.